This T cell receptor beta chain was recorded in a study of shared clonotypes between healthy human individuals. Overall study context: Donor ages ranged 18 to 49 years: two women, a few men. Overall study findings and caveats: There were few donors, and this limited the genetic and exposure-history diversity represented.

About this clone: Its antigen remains unidentified.

The ends were cut back, 5 bases at V and 2 bases at J, with 13 bases in the middle. The CDR3 is 15 amino acids. Germline V gives CDR1 SGHVS, CDR2 FQNEAQ. The donor population consisted of healthy HIV-negative adults with no recent acute infections or vaccinations. Assay: immunoSEQ multiplex PCR; the TCRdb copy retains only in-frame clones and omits some. This table holds 150,000 to 200,000 clones, about 66% found once. The origin of this receptor is a man younger than 40 in good health. Sequencing used memory CD4+ T cells sorted from blood. Subset reported: CD45RA-negative fraction. J is TRBJ2-1 and V is TRBV7-8, with D perhaps matching TRBD1 or TRBD2 (5 bases each). The CDR3 DNA follows: TGTGCCAGCAGCGTTGGGGGTAATGCCTACAATGAGCAGTTCTTC. Its protein is CASSVGGNAYNEQFF.